These 20 T cell receptor beta chains were sequenced from one sample in a study of T cells in Graves' hyperthyroidism and ophthalmopathy. Researchers amplified the TCR beta CDR3 regions from RNA transcripts. During a first-round RT-PCR of the TCR CDR3, the HTBI primer set was used. TCRdb ran MiXCR on the multiplex PCR reads and lists one entry per CDR3 protein. Of nearly 600,000 distinct CDR3 sequences listed, roughly 13% were seen once; the top ten hold 5% to 7%. The sequencing input was blood. All receptors derive from a woman in her twenties or thirties with Graves' hyperthyroidism that later progressed to Graves' ophthalmopathy.

The chain combines TRBV11-2 with TRBJ2-7, with 8 bases matching TRBD2. J was trimmed by 6 bases and V by 3 bases; bases with no gene match: 7. Germline assignment: CDR1 SGHAT and CDR2 FQNNGV. The CDR3 contains 14 residues. CDR3 bases: TGTGCCAGCAGCTTTGGAGCGGGAGCCGGCGAGCAGTACTTC. It translates to CASSFGAGAGEQYF.

This clonotype has only a few counts. A read error is possible here, since a much larger clone lies one base away. This rearrangement joins TRBV11-2 to TRBJ1-3; D is possibly TRBD1 (5 bases). Germline V gene lookup returns CDR1 SGHAT and CDR2 FQNNGV. The CDR3 runs to 18 residues. The CDR3 loop is CASSFEGQQTHPGTTIYF. The CDR3 DNA is TGTGCCAGCAGCTTTGAGGGGCAACAGACACACCCTGGAACCACCATATATTTT.

This clonotype was found many times. Here the CDR3 DNA reads TGTGCCAGCAGCCCGACAGGGACGTCACCCCTCCACTTT. Its protein is CASSPTGTSPLHF. The chain carries TRBV7-2 and TRBJ1-6; 7 bases line up with TRBD1. The length of the CDR3 is 13 residues. The J segment lost 10 bases and the V segment lost 5 bases, leaving 5 bases of the junction unmatched. The germline V gene has CDR1 SGHTA and CDR2 FQGNSA.

This clonotype was found many times. The CDR3 coding sequence is TGTGCCAGCAGTTCACTCGGACGGAACAATCAGCCCCAGCATTTT. Its protein product is CASSSLGRNNQPQHF. The chain employs TRBV27 and TRBJ1-5; no definite D call. The germline CDR1 and CDR2 sequences are MNHEY and SMNVEV (reference sequence). The V end lost 4 bases, the J end lost 3 bases, and 13 bases lay between the germline ends. The CDR3 runs 15 residues.

This clonotype was recorded at least ten times. The V and J genes are TRBV3-1 and TRBJ2-7; D gene ambiguous. This CDR3 contains 16 residues. Per germline, CDR1 LGHDT and CDR2 YNNKEL (reference sequence). The V gene lost 0 bases and the J gene lost 1 base, with 13 bases spanning the gap. The DNA of the CDR3 is TGTGCCAGCAGCCAAGAGTGGCGGACGAATTCCTACGAGCAGTACTTC. Its protein is CASSQEWRTNSYEQYF.

This clonotype was found many times. The rearrangement joins TRBV20-1 to TRBJ2-7; TRBD1 agrees at 9 bases. The CDR3 spans 15 residues. Trimming removed 6 bases from V and 1 base from J; junction bases left unmatched: 10. Per the germline V gene, CDR1 is DFQATT and CDR2 is SNEGSKA (reference sequence). The CDR3 DNA is TGCAGTGCCTTGAATTCCGGGACAGGGTCCTACGAGCAGTACTTC. Protein product: CSALNSGTGSYEQYF.

There are many counts of this clonotype. The chain carries TRBV20-1 and TRBJ2-7; possible D gene TRBD1, 6 bases. Trimming left V 7 bases short and J 0 bases short, with 16 bases between. CDR3 length: 14 residues. The V gene's germline CDR1 is DFQATT and CDR2 SNEGSKA (reference sequence). The CDR3 DNA is TGCAGTGTACCACCCGGGACATCCTCCTACGAGCAGTACTTC. This translates into CSVPPGTSSYEQYF.

The sample holds a few counts of this clonotype. V and J are TRBV19 and TRBJ1-2; D is possibly TRBD1 (6 bases). From germline, CDR1 is LNHDA and CDR2 SQIVND (reference sequence). V shed 5 bases and J shed 2 bases, with 12 bases lying between them. The CDR3 extends over 14 amino acids. The CDR3 loop is CASSSGQPNYGYTF. CDR3 sequence (DNA): TGTGCCAGTAGTTCCGGACAGCCCAACTATGGCTACACCTTC.

This clonotype was observed many times. The genes are TRBV7-3 and TRBJ2-3, with 16 bases fitting TRBD2. J gave up 5 bases and V 3 bases, and 8 bases lay outside the gene matches. This CDR3 region has 18 residues. Germline values: CDR1 SGHTA, CDR2 FQGTGA. The CDR3 DNA sequence: TGTGCCAGCAGCTTGCGGCGAGGGACTAGCGGGAGGGAAGATACGCAGTATTTT. It codes for CASSLRRGTSGREDTQYF.

The sample holds a few counts of this clonotype. This chain uses TRBV12-3 or TRBV12-4 with TRBJ1-4, with D perhaps matching TRBD1 (6 bases). Trimming took off 6 bases at V and 4 bases at J, with 18 bases between the two ends. The CDR3 has 16 amino acids. CDR3 sequence: CASRRTGSKYNEKLFF. CDR3 in DNA: TGTGCCAGCAGGAGAACAGGGTCCAAATATAATGAAAAACTGTTTTTT.

This clonotype has a handful of counts. V usage is TRBV5-1 and J usage is TRBJ2-7; D is tentatively TRBD1 or TRBD2 (6 bases each). This CDR3 region has 15 residues. Trimming pared 2 bases from V and 0 bases from J, leaving 12 bases between. Germline loops: CDR1 SGHRS, CDR2 YFSETQ. The DNA for the CDR3 is TGCGCCAGCAGCTTAGGAGGGACAAACTCCTACGAGCAGTACTTC. Its translation is CASSLGGTNSYEQYF.

Remarks on this clonotype: A junction boundary mismatches the germline segment, possibly from a read error. This chain connects TRBV4-1 to TRBJ1-5; D might be TRBD1 (5 bases). Germline loops: CDR1 MGHRA, CDR2 YSYEKL. CDR3 length: 14 residues. CDR3: CASGHWGGNQPQHF. The CDR3 region has the DNA TGCGCCAGCGGCCACTGGGGCGGCAATCAGCCCCAGCATTTT.

This clonotype has ten or more counts. The chain couples TRBV30 to TRBJ2-5; no clear D gene. V was clipped by 3 bases and J by 1 base, with 3 bases between them. The germline CDR1 and CDR2 sequences are GTSNPN and SVGIG (reference sequence). This CDR3 comprises 11 residues. DNA for the CDR3: TGTGCCTGGAGCGGCCAAGAGACCCAGTACTTC. Translated, it gives CAWSGQETQYF. The whole variable domain, remainder taken from reference TRBV30 and TRBJ2-5, is SQTIHQWPATLVQPVGSPLSLECTVEGTSNPNLYWYRQAAGRGLQLLFYSVGIGQISSEVPQNLSASRPQDRQFILSSKKLLLSDSGFYLCAWSGQETQYFGPGTRLLVL.

Many counts were recorded for this clonotype. The chain employs TRBV7-8 and TRBJ1-1; 7 bases map to TRBD1. This CDR3 has 15 residues. The germline V gene encodes CDR1 SGHVS and CDR2 FQNEAQ. V lost 5 bases, J lost 4 bases, and 10 bases stayed unmatched. The CDR3 sequence is CASSPREGASTEAFF. DNA of the CDR3: TGTGCCAGCAGCCCTAGGGAGGGGGCCAGCACTGAAGCTTTCTTT.

This clonotype was counted at least ten times. The rearrangement uses TRBV28 and TRBJ1-2; D unresolved. V lost 3 bases to trimming and J lost 8 bases, with 10 bases between them. This CDR3 is built from 12 residues. Germline V gene lookup returns CDR1 MDHEN and CDR2 SYDVKM. CDR3 bases: TGTGCCAGCAGTTTTCCTCCCGAGGGCTACACCTTC. It encodes CASSFPPEGYTF.

In this sample, this clonotype turned up many times. This chain uses TRBV5-1 with TRBJ2-7; 10 nucleotides match TRBD1. Germline lookup yields CDR1 SGHRS and CDR2 YFSETQ. The CDR3 sequence is 14 residues long. V was clipped by 4 bases and J by 6 bases; unmatched bases: 7. CDR3 sequence: CASSMRTGGAEQYF. The DNA for the CDR3 is TGCGCCAGCAGCATGCGGACAGGGGGGGCCGAGCAGTACTTC.

There are a few counts of this clonotype. This chain connects TRBV6-2 or TRBV6-3 to TRBJ1-6, with D possibly matching TRBD1 (6 bases). V lost 5 bases, J lost 3 bases, and 11 bases lay in between. Germline V CDR1 and CDR2: MNHEY, SVGEGT. CDR3 length: 15 residues. In nucleotides, the CDR3 is TGTGCCAGCAGTCGGACAGACGTCTATAATTCACCCCTCCACTTT. It is translated as CASSRTDVYNSPLHF.

This clonotype was found many times. The V and J genes are TRBV6-1 and TRBJ1-4; D uncertain. The CDR3 spans 14 residues. V lost 6 bases, J lost 0 bases, and 8 bases lay in between. CDR1 is MNHNS, CDR2 SASEGT, per germline. In DNA, the CDR3 is TGTGCCAGCAGAACGACGGCAACTAATGAAAAACTGTTTTTT. This sequence encodes CASRTTATNEKLFF.

V gene TRBV7-3 combines with J gene TRBJ1-2; 7 positions match TRBD1. V shed 5 bases, J shed 7 bases, and the junction held 7 bases outside the gene matches. The CDR3 consists of 13 residues. Germline CDR1 is SGHTA and CDR2 is FQGTGA. DNA of the CDR3: TGTGCCAGCAGCCGCGACAGGGAGACTGGCTACACCTTC. This encodes CASSRDRETGYTF. The whole variable domain, filled in from reference TRBV7-3 and TRBJ1-2, reads GAGVSQTPSNKVTEKGKYVELRCDPISGHTALYWYRQSLGQGPEFLIYFQGTGAADDSGLPNDRFFAVRPEGSVSTLKIQRTERGDSAVYLCASSRDRETGYTFGSGTRLTVV.

There are many counts of this clonotype. The rearrangement links TRBV10-3 to TRBJ2-5, with D hard to call. V gave up 5 bases and J gave up 5 bases, with 15 bases separating them. CDR1 is ENHRY and CDR2 is SYGVKD in the germline V gene. This CDR3 is built from 14 residues. As DNA, the CDR3 is TGTGCCATCAGTCGTTCGACCATTGGGGAGACCCAGTACTTC. It specifies CAISRSTIGETQYF.